The table lists the clone carrying this T cell receptor (beta chain) with many counts. Amplified regions were TCR beta CDR3 sequences from RNA transcripts. HTBI primers were the set used in a first-round RT-PCR of the TCR CDR3. TCRdb independently ran MiXCR on the multiplex PCR reads; one entry per CDR3 protein. Counted here are 250,000 to 300,000 distinct CDR3 sequences, roughly a fifth occurring once; the ten biggest clones make up roughly 40%. Not enrolled were patients with uncontrolled infection, other autoimmune disease, pregnancy or lactation. The sample is drawn from a study of T cells in Graves' hyperthyroidism and ophthalmopathy. Germline loops: CDR1 LGHDT, CDR2 YNNKEL (reference sequence). The CDR3 runs to 16 residues. V was pared by 0 bases and J by 3 bases, with 11 bases between.

The V gene is TRBV3-1, the J gene TRBJ1-4, with unresolved D. Sequenced sample: blood. This receptor was obtained from a man between 50 and 59 years old with Graves' ophthalmopathy. This CDR3 is CASSQDPTGPNEKLFF. The CDR3 nucleotides are TGTGCCAGCAGCCAAGATCCGACCGGTCCTAATGAAAAACTGTTTTTT. Together with reference TRBV3-1 and TRBJ1-4, the CDR3 gives the full variable domain: DTAVSQTPKYLVTQMGNDKSIKCEQNLGHDTMYWYKQDSKKFLKIMFSYNNKELIINETVPNRFSPKSPDKAHLNLHINSLELGDSAVYFCASSQDPTGPNEKLFFGSGTQLSVL.